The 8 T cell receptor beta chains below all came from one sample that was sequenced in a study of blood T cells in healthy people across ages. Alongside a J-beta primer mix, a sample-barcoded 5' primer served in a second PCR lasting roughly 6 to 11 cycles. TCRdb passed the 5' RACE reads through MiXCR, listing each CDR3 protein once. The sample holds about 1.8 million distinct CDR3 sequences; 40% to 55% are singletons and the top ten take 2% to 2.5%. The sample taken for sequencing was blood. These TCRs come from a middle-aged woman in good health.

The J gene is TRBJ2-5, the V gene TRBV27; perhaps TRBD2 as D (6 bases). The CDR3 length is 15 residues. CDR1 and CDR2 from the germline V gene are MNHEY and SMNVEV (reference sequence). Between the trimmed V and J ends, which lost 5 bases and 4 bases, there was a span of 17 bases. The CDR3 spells CASSPDVAGRETQYF. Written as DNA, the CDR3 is TGTGCCAGCAGTCCGGACGTTGCGGGGAGAGAGACCCAGTACTTC.

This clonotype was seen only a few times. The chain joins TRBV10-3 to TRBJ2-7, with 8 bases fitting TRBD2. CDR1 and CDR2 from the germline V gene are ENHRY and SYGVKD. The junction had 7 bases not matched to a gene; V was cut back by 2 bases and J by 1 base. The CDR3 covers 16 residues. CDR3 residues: CAISEPRIAGSYEQYF. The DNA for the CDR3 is TGTGCCATCAGTGAGCCGAGAATAGCGGGGTCCTACGAGCAGTACTTC.

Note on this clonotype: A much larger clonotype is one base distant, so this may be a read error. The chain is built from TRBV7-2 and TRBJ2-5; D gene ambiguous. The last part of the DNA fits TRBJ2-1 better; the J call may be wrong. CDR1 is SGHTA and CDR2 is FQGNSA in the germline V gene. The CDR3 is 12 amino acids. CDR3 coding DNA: TGTGCCAGCAGCTCCTCCCAAGAGACCCAGTTCTTC. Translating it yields CASSSSQETQFF.

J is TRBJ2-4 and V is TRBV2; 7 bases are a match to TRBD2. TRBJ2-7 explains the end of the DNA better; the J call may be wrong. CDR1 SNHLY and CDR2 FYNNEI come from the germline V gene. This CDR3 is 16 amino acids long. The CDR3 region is CASTGREGLSSYEQYF. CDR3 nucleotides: TGTGCCAGCACTGGGAGGGAGGGCCTGAGCTCCTACGAGCAGTACTTC.

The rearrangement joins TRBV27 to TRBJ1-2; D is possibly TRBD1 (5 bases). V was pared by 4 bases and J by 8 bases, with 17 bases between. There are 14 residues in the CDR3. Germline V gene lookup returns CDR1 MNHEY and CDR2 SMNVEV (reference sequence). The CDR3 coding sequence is TGTGCCAGCAGTTCCCCGGGCAGGGAGGGCGGCTACACCTTC. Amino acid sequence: CASSSPGREGGYTF.

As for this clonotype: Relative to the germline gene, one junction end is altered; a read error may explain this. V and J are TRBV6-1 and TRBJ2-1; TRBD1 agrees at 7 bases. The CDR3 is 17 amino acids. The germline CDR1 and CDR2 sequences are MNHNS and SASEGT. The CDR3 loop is CASSEAGGRFSYNEQFF. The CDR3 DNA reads TGTGCCAGCAGTGAAGCAGGGGGCAGATTCTCCTACAATGAACAGTTCTTC.

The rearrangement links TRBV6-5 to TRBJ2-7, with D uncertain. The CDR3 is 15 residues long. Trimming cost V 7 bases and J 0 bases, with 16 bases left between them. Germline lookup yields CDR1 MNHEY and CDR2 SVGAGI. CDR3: CASIPSKGSSYEQYF. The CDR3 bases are TGTGCCAGCATCCCCTCGAAGGGAAGCTCCTACGAGCAGTACTTC.

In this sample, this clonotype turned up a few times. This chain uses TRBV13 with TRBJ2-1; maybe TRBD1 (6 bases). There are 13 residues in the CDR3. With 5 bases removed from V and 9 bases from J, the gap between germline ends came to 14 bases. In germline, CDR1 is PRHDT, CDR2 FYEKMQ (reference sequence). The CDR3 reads CASSGLLGGEQFF. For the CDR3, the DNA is TGTGCCAGCAGCGGCTTATTAGGGGGTGAGCAGTTCTTC.